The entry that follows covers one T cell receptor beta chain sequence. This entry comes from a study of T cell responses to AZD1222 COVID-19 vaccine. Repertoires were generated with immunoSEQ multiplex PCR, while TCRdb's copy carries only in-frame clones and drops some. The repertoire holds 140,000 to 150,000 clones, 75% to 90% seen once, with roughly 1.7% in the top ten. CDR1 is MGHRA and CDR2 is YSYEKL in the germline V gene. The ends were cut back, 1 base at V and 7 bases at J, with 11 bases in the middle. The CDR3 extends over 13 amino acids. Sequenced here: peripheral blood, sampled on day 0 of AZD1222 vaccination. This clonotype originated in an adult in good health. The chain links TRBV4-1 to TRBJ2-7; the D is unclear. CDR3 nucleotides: TGCGCCAGCAGCCAAGTGGCCATAGGGGAGCAGTACTTC. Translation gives CASSQVAIGEQYF.